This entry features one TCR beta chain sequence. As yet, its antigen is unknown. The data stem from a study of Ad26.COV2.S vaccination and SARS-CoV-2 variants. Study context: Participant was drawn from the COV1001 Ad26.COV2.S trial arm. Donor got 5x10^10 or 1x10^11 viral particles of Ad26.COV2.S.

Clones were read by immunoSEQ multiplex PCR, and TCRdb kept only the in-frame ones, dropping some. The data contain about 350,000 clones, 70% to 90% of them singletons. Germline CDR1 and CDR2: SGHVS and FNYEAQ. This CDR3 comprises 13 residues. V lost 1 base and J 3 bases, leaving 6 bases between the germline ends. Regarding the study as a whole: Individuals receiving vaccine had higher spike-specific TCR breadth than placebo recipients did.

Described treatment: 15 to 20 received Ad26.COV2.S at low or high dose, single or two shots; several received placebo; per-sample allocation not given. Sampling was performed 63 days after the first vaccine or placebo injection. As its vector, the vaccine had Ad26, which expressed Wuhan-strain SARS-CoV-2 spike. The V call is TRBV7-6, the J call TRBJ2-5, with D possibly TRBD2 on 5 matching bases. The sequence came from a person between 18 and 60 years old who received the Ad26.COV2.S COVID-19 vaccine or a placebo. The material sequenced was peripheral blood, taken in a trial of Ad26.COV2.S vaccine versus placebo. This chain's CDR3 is CASSLVGEETQYF. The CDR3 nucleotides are TGTGCCAGCAGCTTAGTCGGGGAAGAGACCCAGTACTTC.